This T cell receptor beta chain was recovered during a study of T cells expressing NK-cell markers. As concerns this clonotype: Its antigen is as yet unknown.

TCRdb reprocessed the 5' RACE reads and keeps a single row for each CDR3 protein, giving no DNA. Its listing shows roughly 280,000 distinct CDR3 sequences. Study-wide findings and caveats: In four donors, dominant clonotypes made up about 28.3-60.1% of CD3+CD56-NKG2C+ cells. The dominant NKG2C+ clonotypes represented about 1.0-7.0% of CD8+ T cells in six donors.

The V gene's germline CDR1 is DFQATT and CDR2 SNEGSKA (reference sequence). The CDR3 totals 14 residues. This TCR came from a man aged 18 to 30 in good health. The source material was blood T cells: a sorted CD56 or NKG2C T cell subset, CD4+ or CD8+ T cells, or bulk PBMC T cells (not recorded which). The chain carries TRBV20-1 and TRBJ2-1; TCRdb outputs TRBD2, but without DNA this stays unchecked. The CDR3 loop reads CSARDLGGRVEQFF.